A selection of T cell receptor beta chains follows, all from one sample in a study of Ad26.COV2.S vaccination and SARS-CoV-2 variants. This table comes from immunoSEQ multiplex PCR, and its TCRdb copy is limited to in-frame clones, with some not included. The table includes 400,000 or so clones, approximately 86% detected once. The sample here was peripheral blood, taken in a trial of Ad26.COV2.S vaccine versus placebo. The receptors derive from a person between 18 and 60 years old who received the Ad26.COV2.S COVID-19 vaccine or a placebo. CDR3s include the opening cysteine and the closing phenylalanine or tryptophan. The order of the fields is J gene, V gene, clone size, D gene, CDR3 DNA, CDR3 protein. The D gene is left open where the match is weak. A clone size is listed for some rows: how often the clone was seen (once, few, many), or a class if it is expanded.

>TRBJ1-2|TRBV10-3|.|.
TGTGCCATCAGGGATAACTATGGCTACACCTTC
CAIRDNYGYTF
>TRBJ1-1|TRBV6-5|.|.
TGTGCCAGCAGTATAGGAACAGGGCGAACTGAAGCTTTCTTT
CASSIGTGRTEAFF
>TRBJ1-1|TRBV27|.|TRBD1
TGTGCCAGCAGCCCTAGACAGGGGGCTTTAACTGAAGCTTTCTTT
CASSPRQGALTEAFF
>TRBJ1-2|TRBV28|.|.
TGTGCCAGCAGTCTTGACCGGAACTATGGCTACACCTTC
CASSLDRNYGYTF
>TRBJ1-2|TRBV27|.|.
TGTGCCAGCTGGAAAGGGGGAGTAAGATATGGCTACACCTTC
CASWKGGVRYGYTF
>TRBJ2-3|TRBV20-1|.|.
TGCAGTGCTAGTAAGTGGCAGCCGCAGTATTTT
CSASKWQPQYF
>TRBJ2-3|TRBV20-1|.|TRBD2
TGCAGTGCTGGTGGGACTAGCGGGTTGAGAGATACGCAGTATTTT
CSAGGTSGLRDTQYF
>TRBJ2-1|TRBV7-8|.|.
TGTGCCAGCAGCTCACAGGGCGATGAGCAGTTCTTC
CASSSQGDEQFF
>TRBJ1-1|TRBV29-1|once|.
TGCAGCGTTGAGTGGGGCAGTGAAGCTTTCTTT
CSVEWGSEAFF
>TRBJ2-1|TRBV25-1|.|TRBD1
TGTGCCAGCAGACAAGGACAGGGGATTGACGATGAGCAGTTCTTC
CASRQGQGIDDEQFF
>TRBJ1-2|TRBV5-1|.|.
TGCGCCAGCAGCCCGGCAGGGTACCGCGAAAATGGCTACACCTTC
CASSPAGYRENGYTF
>TRBJ1-2|TRBV5-5|.|TRBD1
TGTGCCAGCAGCCCCCGGGGGGACAGGCGCAATGGCTACACCTTC
CASSPRGDRRNGYTF
>TRBJ2-7|TRBV29-1|.|.
TGCAGCGTTGGGGAACACTCCTACGAGCAGTACTTC
CSVGEHSYEQYF
>TRBJ2-7|TRBV13|.|TRBD2
TGTGCCAGCAGCCCTAGCGGGGTTTCCTACGAGCAGTACTTC
CASSPSGVSYEQYF
>TRBJ1-1|TRBV6-2/TRBV6-3|.|.
TGTGCCAGCAGTCGAGGGTACACTGAAGCTTTCTTT
CASSRGYTEAFF
>TRBJ2-5|TRBV5-1|once|.
TGCGCCAGCAGCTTGGAGGCCGTCCAAGAGACCCAGTACTTC
CASSLEAVQETQYF
>TRBJ2-7|TRBV5-6|.|.
TGTGCCAGCAGCTTGCGGCAGGGTGAACACGAGCAGTACTTC
CASSLRQGEHEQYF
>TRBJ1-5|TRBV7-2|.|TRBD1
TGTGCCAGCAGCCGGTCGACAGGGACTCATCAGCCCCAGCATTTT
CASSRSTGTHQPQHF
>TRBJ1-1|TRBV7-8|.|.
TGTGCCAGCAGCAACCGGGAGGGCTGGGGAAACACTGAAGCTTTCTTT
CASSNREGWGNTEAFF
>TRBJ2-3|TRBV5-1|.|.
TGCGCCAGCAGCTTAAACACAGATACGCAGTATTTT
CASSLNTDTQYF
>TRBJ1-3|TRBV10-1|.|.
TGCGCCAGTACTCGCGGGACATCGAATGGAAACACCATATATTTT
CASTRGTSNGNTIYF
>TRBJ1-2|TRBV6-4|many|.
TGTGCTACACGTCCGGACCCGGGAGGTGGTGGCTACACCTTC
CATRPDPGGGGYTF
>TRBJ2-1|TRBV5-4|.|TRBD2
TGTGCCAGCAGCTCCCCGGGGGGGCCTAACAATGAGCAGTTCTTC
CASSSPGGPNNEQFF
>TRBJ2-2|TRBV19|.|.
TGTGCCAGCCGATCAGGGGTCCGGGAGCTGTTTTTT
CASRSGVRELFF
>TRBJ1-5|TRBV18|.|TRBD1
TGTGCCAGCTCACCAAGAGGGGACAGCCGCCAGCCCCAGCATTTT
CASSPRGDSRQPQHF
>TRBJ2-5|TRBV5-4|.|.
TGTGCCAGCAGCGGAAAATCGGGGGCAGAGACCCAGTACTTC
CASSGKSGAETQYF
>TRBJ2-2|TRBV19|.|.
TGTGCCAGTAGTGTCGGACAGCCCGGGGAGCTGTTTTTT
CASSVGQPGELFF
>TRBJ1-5|TRBV6-1|once|.
TGTGCCAGCAGTGAACCCGTTTTGATCCAGCCCCAGCATTTT
CASSEPVLIQPQHF
>TRBJ1-6|TRBV5-1|.|.
TGCGCCAGCAGCTTGGAGAGGTCCTATAATTCACCCCTCCACTTT
CASSLERSYNSPLHF
>TRBJ1-4|TRBV19|.|.
TGTGCCAGTAGTACTGGCGGGGGTGGTGAAAAACTGTTTTTT
CASSTGGGGEKLFF
>TRBJ2-7|TRBV7-6|.|TRBD1
TGTGCCAGCAGTCCGGTGGGACAGGCCTTCTACGAGCAGTACTTC
CASSPVGQAFYEQYF
>TRBJ2-7|TRBV2|.|.
TGTGCCAGCAGTGAAGCGCTTCGGAGGGGCGAGCAGTACTTC
CASSEALRRGEQYF
>TRBJ1-2|TRBV20-1|.|.
TGCAGTGCTAGTCCCTCCGATGGCTACACCTTC
CSASPSDGYTF
>TRBJ1-4|TRBV24-1|.|.
TGTGCCACCAGTGAGACCAGCAATGAAAAACTGTTTTTT
CATSETSNEKLFF